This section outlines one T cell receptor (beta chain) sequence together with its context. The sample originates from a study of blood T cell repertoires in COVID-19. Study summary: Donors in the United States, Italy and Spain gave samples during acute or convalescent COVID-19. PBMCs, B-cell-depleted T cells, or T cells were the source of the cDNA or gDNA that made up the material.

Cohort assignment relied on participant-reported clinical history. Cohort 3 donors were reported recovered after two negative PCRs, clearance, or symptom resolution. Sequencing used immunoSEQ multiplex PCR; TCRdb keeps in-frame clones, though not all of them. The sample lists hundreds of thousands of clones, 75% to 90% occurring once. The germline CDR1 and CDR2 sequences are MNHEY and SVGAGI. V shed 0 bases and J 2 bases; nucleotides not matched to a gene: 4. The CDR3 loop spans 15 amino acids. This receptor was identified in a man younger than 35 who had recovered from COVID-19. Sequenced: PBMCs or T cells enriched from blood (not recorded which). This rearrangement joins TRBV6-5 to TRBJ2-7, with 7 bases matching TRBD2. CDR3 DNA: TGTGCCAGCAGTTACTCGTGGGGGGGAACCTACGAGCAGTACTTC. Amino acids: CASSYSWGGTYEQYF.